The rows below give T cell receptor beta chains drawn from one sample of a study of blood T cell repertoires in COVID-19. Sequencing was performed with immunoSEQ multiplex PCR; in TCRdb, only in-frame clones are kept and a portion is missing. The table has roughly 150,000 clones, approximately 88% seen once; the top ten hold around 5%. Sequencing was performed on PBMCs or T cells enriched from blood (not recorded which). The receptors originated from a man aged 65-85 years who had been exposed to COVID-19. CDR3s include the opening cysteine and the closing phenylalanine or tryptophan. The D gene is left open where the match is weak. Clone size is given for some rows only: seen once, a few or many times, or a class if the clone is expanded.

size	J	V	D	DNA	CDR3
.	TRBJ1-2	TRBV6-5	.	TGTGCCAGCAGTCCCACAGGTACCTATGGCTACACCTTC	CASSPTGTYGYTF
.	TRBJ1-2	TRBV5-6	.	TGTGCCAGCAGCTTGGTAAGGCAGGACTATGGCTACACCTTC	CASSLVRQDYGYTF
.	TRBJ2-6	TRBV21-1	.	TGTGCCAGCAGCGCCCGGGAGAGCTCTGGGGCCAACGTCCTGACTTTC	CASSARESSGANVLTF
.	TRBJ2-7	TRBV28	.	TGTGCCAGCAGTCCATGGATCGGGGAGCAGTACTTC	CASSPWIGEQYF
once	TRBJ1-6	TRBV28	TRBD1	TGTGCCAGCAGCCTGGGACAGGGGGTTATCCACTTT	CASSLGQGVIHF
.	TRBJ2-7	TRBV11-3	.	TGTGCCAGCGTGTGCGGATACGAGCAGTACTTC	CASVCGYEQYF
once	TRBJ1-2	TRBV18	.	TGTGCCAGCTCACCCCTCGGGAGGGGAGAAACCCCAGATGGCTACACCTTC	CASSPLGRGETPDGYTF
.	TRBJ2-1	TRBV7-2	TRBD2	TGTGCCAGCAGCTTAGGACCCAAAGGAGCGGGGGGGCCCGAGCAGTTCTTC	CASSLGPKGAGGPEQFF
.	TRBJ1-1	TRBV11-2	TRBD1	TGTGCCAGCAGCTTCATACAGGGGATGAACACTGAAGCTTTCTTT	CASSFIQGMNTEAFF
.	TRBJ2-3	TRBV7-2	TRBD2	TGTGCCAGCAGCTTTGTTCCCGGGACTAGCGCTGATACGCAGTATTTT	CASSFVPGTSADTQYF
.	TRBJ2-2	TRBV7-9	TRBD2	TGTGCCAGCAGCTTAGTGCGGGGGTACACCGGGGAGCTGTTTTTT	CASSLVRGYTGELFF
.	TRBJ2-7	TRBV6-5	TRBD2	TGTGCCAGCACTAAGCGGACTAGCGGCTACGAGCAGTACTTC	CASTKRTSGYEQYF
.	TRBJ1-2	TRBV19	.	TGTGCCAGCATCAGGGAGGACTATGGCTACACCTTC	CASIREDYGYTF
few	TRBJ1-2	TRBV6-6	TRBD1	TGTGCCAGCAGTCGCGAGTCTCCAGGCAGGGGGAACTATGGCTACACCTTC	CASSRESPGRGNYGYTF
.	TRBJ2-1	TRBV2	TRBD2	TGTGCCAGCAGTGTCCGCCGGCTAGCGGACACCAATGAGCAGTTCTTC	CASSVRRLADTNEQFF
many	TRBJ1-2	TRBV6-2/TRBV6-3	TRBD1	TGTGCCAGCAGTTACAAGTCGGCAGGGGGCTATGGCTACACCTTC	CASSYKSAGGYGYTF
few	TRBJ1-3	TRBV5-1	TRBD1	TGCGCCAGCAGCCCCCTTCCGGGACAGCTCTTCTCTGGAAACACCATATATTTT	CASSPLPGQLFSGNTIYF
.	TRBJ2-5	TRBV7-9	TRBD2	TGTGCCAGCAGCTTAGGAGGACTAGCGGGGCAAGAGACCCAGTACTTC	CASSLGGLAGQETQYF
.	TRBJ1-6	TRBV6-5	.	TGTGCCAGCAGTTTACAGTACTCGAATTCACCCCTCCACTTT	CASSLQYSNSPLHF
few	TRBJ2-5	TRBV10-2	.	TGCGCCAGCATCTCCGGGACAAAGGAGACCCAGTACTTC	CASISGTKETQYF
.	TRBJ1-5	TRBV28	.	TGTGCCAGCAGTTTACAGTTAAGGGAGCAGCCCCAGCATTTT	CASSLQLREQPQHF
few	TRBJ2-1	TRBV4-1	.	TGCGCCAGCAGCCAAGATGGCACCGGAGCTTACAATGAGCAGTTCTTC	CASSQDGTGAYNEQFF
.	TRBJ2-5	TRBV4-2	.	TGTGCCAGCAGCCAAGCGAAGGGGGAGACCCAGTACTTC	CASSQAKGETQYF
few	TRBJ1-1	TRBV7-9	.	TGTGCCAGCAGCTTACAGGTGAACACTGAAGCTTTCTTT	CASSLQVNTEAFF